These 24 T cell receptor beta chains were sequenced from one sample in a study of human T cells and chemical hapten exposure (dated by TCRdb to about 2021). Sample time point, as interpreted from the label and publication: patch test 2, 6 weeks after DPC sensitization. In light of the paper, this sample's treatment or condition label describes: therapeutic diphenylcyclopropenone sensitization with weekly scalp DPC. The method was RACE. The data were produced on a NextSeq 500. The public reads were quality trimmed at Q25 with fastp and then assembled into clones with MiXCR by TCRdb, keeping productive beta chains. Duplicate CDR3 protein sequences are folded into a single record with the most common DNA and genes. Here the sample has roughly 140,000 distinct CDR3 sequences; over 9.5% occur a single time. The ten most abundant clones make up around 1.4% of the sample. The material sequenced was whole blood, taken in connection with sensitization to the hapten diphenylcyclopropenone (DPC). The receptors stem from a woman in her 50s with alopecia areata. Some clones in this sample may be carry-over from other donors' samples.

Only one count was recorded for this clonotype. J is TRBJ2-2 and V is TRBV15; D is unclear. The germline CDR1 and CDR2 sequences are LNHNV and YYDKDF (reference sequence). This CDR3 has 14 amino acids. V gave up 3 bases and J gave up 5 bases, with 10 bases separating them. CDR3 in amino acids: CATSRIDRTGELFF. The CDR3 nucleotides read TGTGCCACCAGCAGGATAGATAGGACCGGGGAGCTGTTTTTT.

This clonotype was seen a few times. The chain uses TRBV5-1 and TRBJ1-1; 11 bases agree with TRBD1. V was pared by 1 base and J by 3 bases, with 5 bases of the junction left unmatched. This CDR3 comprises 16 residues. CDR1 is SGHRS and CDR2 is YFSETQ in the germline V gene. In DNA form, the CDR3 reads TGCGCCAGCAGCTTGTCAGGACAGGGGGCGCACACTGAAGCTTTCTTT. Translating gives CASSLSGQGAHTEAFF.

This clonotype has just a few counts. J is TRBJ1-5 and V is TRBV7-2, with 7 bases lining up with TRBD1. The V segment lost 5 bases and the J segment 0 bases; nucleotides outside the gene matches: 4. CDR1 SGHTA and CDR2 FQGNSA come from the germline V gene. This CDR3 is built from 15 residues. In DNA form, the CDR3 reads TGTGCCAGCAGCGACAGGGCATATAGCAATCAGCCCCAGCATTTT. Translated, it gives CASSDRAYSNQPQHF.

Many counts were recorded for this clonotype. The rearrangement uses TRBV20-1 and TRBJ2-2; D remains unclear. Trimming pared 0 bases from V and 1 base from J, leaving 6 bases between. This CDR3 has 14 amino acids. The germline V gene has CDR1 DFQATT and CDR2 SNEGSKA (reference sequence). The CDR3 coding sequence is TGCAGTGCTAGAGATAACGGGAACACCGGGGAGCTGTTTTTT. Protein sequence: CSARDNGNTGELFF.

The V and J genes are TRBV28 and TRBJ2-5, with TRBD2 matching 7 bases. This CDR3 is 14 amino acids long. The V and J ends lost 6 bases and 1 base, in that order; junction bases with no gene match: 5. Germline loops: CDR1 MDHEN, CDR2 SYDVKM. In nucleotides, the CDR3 is TGTGCCAGCAGGGAATGGGGGGGCCAAGAGACCCAGTACTTC. It translates to CASREWGGQETQYF.

A few counts support this clonotype. The V and J genes are TRBV5-1 and TRBJ2-3; 12 nucleotides line up with TRBD2. J was trimmed by 5 bases and V by 0 bases; bases with no gene match: 4. The CDR3 runs to 16 residues. From germline, CDR1 is SGHRS and CDR2 YFSETQ. The CDR3 DNA is TGCGCCAGCAGCTTGGTGACTAGCGGGAGAGGAGATACGCAGTATTTT. As protein: CASSLVTSGRGDTQYF. The variable domain in full, completed from reference TRBV5-1 and TRBJ2-3, reads KAGVTQTPRYLIKTRGQQVTLSCSPISGHRSVSWYQQTPGQGLQFLFEYFSETQRNKGNFPGRFSGRQFSNSRSEMNVSTLELGDSALYLCASSLVTSGRGDTQYFGPGTRLTVL.

This clonotype turned up a few times. The chain uses TRBV7-9 and TRBJ1-4, with TRBD1 matching 10 bases. Losses at the gene ends were 5 bases for V and 4 bases for J; bases not matched to a gene: 7. The CDR3 extends over 16 amino acids. Germline CDR1 and CDR2: SEHNR and FQNEAQ (reference sequence). CDR3 sequence reads: CASSTGTGVVNEKLFF. The CDR3 bases are TGTGCCAGCAGCACCGGGACAGGGGTCGTTAATGAAAAACTGTTTTTT.

This clonotype was observed at least ten times. The chain couples TRBV28 to TRBJ1-2; D gene ambiguous. The CDR3 runs 13 residues. The germline V gene encodes CDR1 MDHEN and CDR2 SYDVKM. V lost 7 bases, J lost 4 bases, and 13 bases lay in between. CDR3 bases: TGTGCCAGCACCACCTCGGCCCTCTATGGCTACACCTTC. Its translation: CASTTSALYGYTF.

This clonotype was picked up a small number of times. J is TRBJ2-7 and V is TRBV5-1; perhaps TRBD2 as D (5 bases). CDR1 and CDR2 from the germline V gene are SGHRS and YFSETQ. The V and J ends lost 8 bases and 2 bases respectively, with 17 bases between them. The CDR3 has 14 residues. In DNA, the CDR3 is TGCGCCAGAACCCCAGAGGGTTTCGCCTACGAGCAGTACTTC. As protein: CARTPEGFAYEQYF.

The chain joins TRBV29-1 to TRBJ2-3; D is unclear. Germline assignment: CDR1 SQVTM and CDR2 ANQGSEA. This CDR3 contains 12 residues. The V end was cut by 1 base, the J end by 3 bases, with 5 bases between. CDR3 loop: CSVEVGTDTQYF. The CDR3, as DNA: TGCAGCGTTGAAGTGGGAACAGATACGCAGTATTTT.

This clonotype appeared many times. V gene TRBV19 combines with J gene TRBJ2-7; tentative D call: TRBD2 (7 bases). V was clipped by 6 bases and J by 3 bases, with 15 bases between them. CDR1 LNHDA and CDR2 SQIVND come from the germline V gene (reference sequence). The CDR3 has 14 amino acids. Here the CDR3 DNA reads TGTGCCAGTAGAGCCCCGGGGGGCAACTACGAGCAGTACTTC. It is translated as CASRAPGGNYEQYF.

This clonotype qualifies as medium-sized. The chain combines TRBV7-9 with TRBJ1-1, with D perhaps matching TRBD1 (6 bases). The germline CDR1 and CDR2 sequences are SEHNR and FQNEAQ (reference sequence). The CDR3 contains 17 residues. Trimming pared 5 bases from V and 3 bases from J, leaving 22 bases between. Written as DNA, the CDR3 is TGTGCCAGCAGCCCCCCACAGGGAGGTTCGGGGGACACTGAAGCTTTCTTT. Its translation is CASSPPQGGSGDTEAFF.

This sequence joins TRBV12-3 or TRBV12-4 and TRBJ2-6; D remains ambiguous. The CDR3 runs 10 residues. Between the trimmed V and J ends, which lost 3 bases and 9 bases, there was a span of 0 bases. As DNA, the CDR3 is TGTGCCAGCAGTTTCAACGTCCTGACTTTC. Translation gives CASSFNVLTF.

This clonotype was found many times. The chain joins TRBV5-1 to TRBJ2-3; D tentatively fits TRBD1 or TRBD2 (5 bases each). Germline V gene lookup returns CDR1 SGHRS and CDR2 YFSETQ. The CDR3 has 14 residues. With 3 bases removed from V and 2 bases from J, the gap between germline ends came to 10 bases. Here the CDR3 DNA reads TGCGCCAGCAGCTGGGACCAACCCACAGATACGCAGTATTTT. It encodes CASSWDQPTDTQYF.

The CDR3: CASTTTGGLGYGYTF. The DNA of the CDR3 is TGTGCCAGCACGACCACCGGGGGGCTCGGGTATGGCTACACCTTC. The chain uses TRBV6-6 and TRBJ1-2, with TRBD1 as a possible D gene (6 bases). This CDR3 is 15 amino acids long. With 7 bases removed from V and 5 bases from J, the gap between germline ends came to 20 bases. Germline CDR1 is MNHNY and CDR2 is SVGAGI (reference sequence).

This clonotype was counted at least ten times. The genes are TRBV18 and TRBJ2-7; D tentatively fits TRBD1 or TRBD2 (6 bases each). In germline, CDR1 is KGHSH, CDR2 LQKENI. V was pared by 3 bases and J by 6 bases, with 15 bases between. The CDR3 totals 14 residues. CDR3 region: CASSPGGGMGEQYF. In DNA form, the CDR3 reads TGTGCCAGCTCACCCGGGGGCGGGATGGGCGAGCAGTACTTC.

The J gene is TRBJ2-7, the V gene TRBV5-4; the match to TRBD2 covers 13 bases. Germline CDR1 and CDR2: SGHNT and YYREEE (reference sequence). This CDR3 region has 15 residues. With V trimmed by 4 bases and J by 7 bases, 8 bases remained unmatched. CDR3 coding DNA: TGTGCCAGCAGCCTAGGGACTAGCGGGGTTCTGGAGCAGTACTTC. It encodes CASSLGTSGVLEQYF.

This clonotype was observed at least ten times. The chain recombines TRBV11-2 with TRBJ2-3; possibly TRBD2 for D (6 bases). The CDR3 runs to 13 residues. Trimming shortened V by 2 bases and J by 4 bases, and 7 bases separated the two germline ends. Germline V gene data show CDR1 as SGHAT and CDR2 as FQNNGV. The CDR3 sequence is CASSLSGADTQYF. In DNA, the CDR3 is TGTGCCAGCAGCTTATCGGGGGCAGATACGCAGTATTTT.

This clonotype was counted only a few times. The rearrangement links TRBV9 to TRBJ2-7; TRBD1 is a possible D gene (5 bases). The CDR3 totals 15 residues. Trimming took 2 bases from V and 3 from J, leaving 15 bases between them. The germline gives CDR1 SGDLS, CDR2 YYNGEE. The CDR3 protein is CASSVTARQGYEQYF. CDR3 nucleotide sequence: TGTGCCAGCAGCGTGACGGCCAGGCAGGGCTACGAGCAGTACTTC.

This rearrangement joins TRBV3-1 to TRBJ2-2; TRBD2 agrees at 11 bases. CDR3 size: 15 residues. Trimming at V came to 8 bases and at J to 7 bases, leaving 9 bases not matched to a gene. CDR1 is LGHDT and CDR2 is YNNKEL in the germline V gene (reference sequence). CDR3 sequence: CASGIAGGLVGELFF. The CDR3 bases are TGTGCCAGCGGAATAGCGGGAGGGCTTGTCGGGGAGCTGTTTTTT.

In this sample, this clonotype turned up a few times. The chain has TRBV7-6 and TRBJ2-1; D call uncertain. The V end was cut by 5 bases, the J end by 8 bases, with 7 bases between. Germline V CDR1 and CDR2: SGHVS, FNYEAQ. CDR3 length: 11 amino acids. The CDR3, as DNA: TGTGCCAGCAGCCCCGCGGATGAGCAGTTCTTC. Residues: CASSPADEQFF.

V is TRBV6-5 and J is TRBJ1-2; 7 nucleotides align to TRBD1. V gave up 4 bases and J gave up 6 bases; unmatched junction bases: 11. CDR1 and CDR2 (germline): MNHEY, SVGAGI. The CDR3 is 15 amino acids. This CDR3 reads CASSSPTGRHDGYTF. The CDR3 DNA reads TGTGCCAGCAGTTCACCGACAGGGAGGCACGATGGCTACACCTTC.

This chain uses TRBV12-3 or TRBV12-4 with TRBJ2-1; 8 bases fit TRBD2. J gave up 1 base and V 6 bases, and 14 bases lay outside the gene matches. The CDR3 spans 18 residues. The CDR3 region is CASRLREGLMRSYNEQFF. CDR3 sequence (DNA): TGTGCCAGCAGACTACGGGAGGGCTTAATGCGGTCCTACAATGAGCAGTTCTTC.

This clonotype was seen a few times. The chain couples TRBV3-1 to TRBJ2-6; TRBD1 is a possible D gene (5 bases). Trimming shortened V by 4 bases and J by 2 bases, and 24 bases separated the two germline ends. Germline CDR1 LGHDT, CDR2 YNNKEL (reference sequence). The CDR3 contains 20 residues. CDR3 sequence reads: CASSLGPTWGLGTGANVLTF. The CDR3 region has the DNA TGTGCCAGCAGCCTCGGACCTACCTGGGGCCTTGGAACTGGGGCCAACGTCCTGACTTTC.